The 5 T cell receptor beta chains given below trace back to one sample, sequenced in a study of blood T cell repertoires in COVID-19. Here immunoSEQ multiplex PCR was the method, and the copy in TCRdb shows in-frame clones only, minus some. The sample comprises about 160,000 clones, 90% of which are singletons, and 15% to 20% rests with the top ten. The material sequenced was peripheral blood. These receptors were collected from a man in his 60s with active or convalescent COVID-19.

The rearrangement uses TRBV21-1 and TRBJ1-5. TRBV21-1 is deemed a pseudogene. The CDR3 is made up of 15 amino acids. DNA for the CDR3: TGTGCCAGCAGCAAAACTTACGTAGGCAATCAGCCCCAGCATTTT. As protein: CASSKTYVGNQPQHF.

The V gene is TRBV29-1, the J gene TRBJ2-7; 7 bases are shared with TRBD1. V was pared by 7 bases and J by 7 bases, with 7 bases of the junction left unmatched. CDR1 is SQVTM and CDR2 is ANQGSEA in the germline V gene. This CDR3 region has 11 residues. In nucleotides, the CDR3 is TGCAGCGCATCGACAGGGCTGGAGCAGTACTTC. Translated: CSASTGLEQYF.

The genes are TRBV5-8 and TRBJ1-1; possibly TRBD1 for D (5 bases). V lost 2 bases to trimming and J lost 3 bases, with 11 bases between them. CDR1 SGHTS and CDR2 YDEGEE come from the germline V gene. The CDR3 sequence is 14 residues long. CDR3 sequence reads: CASSFRVGDTEAFF. The CDR3, as DNA: TGTGCCAGCAGCTTCAGGGTTGGCGACACTGAAGCTTTCTTT.

The J gene is TRBJ1-2, the V gene TRBV5-5, with 12 bases fitting TRBD1. Looked up from germline, CDR1 is SGHKS and CDR2 is YYEKEE (reference sequence). This CDR3 is built from 15 residues. The V and J ends lost 4 bases and 4 bases, in that order; junction bases with no gene match: 5. CDR3 DNA: TGTGCCAGCAGCCTACGGGACAGGGGGCCCTATGGCTACACCTTC. This translates into CASSLRDRGPYGYTF.

The rearrangement joins TRBV10-2 to TRBJ1-5; TRBD1 aligns across 7 bases. This CDR3 spans 15 amino acids. CDR1 is WSHSY, CDR2 SAAADI, per germline. Trimming at V came to 3 bases and at J to 7 bases, leaving 9 bases not matched to a gene. CDR3 residues: CASSDLRGRGQPQHF. CDR3 nucleotides: TGCGCCAGCAGTGATCTAAGGGGGCGCGGACAGCCCCAGCATTTT.